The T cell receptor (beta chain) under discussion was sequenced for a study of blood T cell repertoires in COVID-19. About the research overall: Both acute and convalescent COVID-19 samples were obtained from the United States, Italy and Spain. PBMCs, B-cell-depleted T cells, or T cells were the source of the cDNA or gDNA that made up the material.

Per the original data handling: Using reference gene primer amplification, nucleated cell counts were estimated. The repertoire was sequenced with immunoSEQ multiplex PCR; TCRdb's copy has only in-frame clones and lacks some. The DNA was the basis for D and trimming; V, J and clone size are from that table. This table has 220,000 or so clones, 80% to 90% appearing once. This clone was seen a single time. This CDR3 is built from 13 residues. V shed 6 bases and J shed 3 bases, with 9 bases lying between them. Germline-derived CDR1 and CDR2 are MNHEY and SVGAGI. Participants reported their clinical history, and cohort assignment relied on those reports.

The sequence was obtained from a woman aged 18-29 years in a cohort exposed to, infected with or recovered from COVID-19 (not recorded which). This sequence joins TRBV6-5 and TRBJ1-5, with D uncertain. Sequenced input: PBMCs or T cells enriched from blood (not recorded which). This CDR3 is CASSRHTNQPQHF. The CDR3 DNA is TGTGCCAGCAGCCGACATACCAATCAGCCCCAGCATTTT.